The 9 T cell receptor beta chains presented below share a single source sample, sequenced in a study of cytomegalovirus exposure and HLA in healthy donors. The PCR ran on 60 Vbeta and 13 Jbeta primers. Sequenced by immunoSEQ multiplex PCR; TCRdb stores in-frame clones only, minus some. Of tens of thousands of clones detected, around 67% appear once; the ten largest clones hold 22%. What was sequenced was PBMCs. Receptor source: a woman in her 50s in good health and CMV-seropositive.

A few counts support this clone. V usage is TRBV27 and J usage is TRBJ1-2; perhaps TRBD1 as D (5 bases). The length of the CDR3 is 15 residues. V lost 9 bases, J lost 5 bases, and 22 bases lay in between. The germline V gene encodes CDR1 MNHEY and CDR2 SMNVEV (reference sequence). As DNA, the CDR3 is TGTGCCAGTACAACCCGTCTGGGGGGGGGATATGGCTACACCTTC. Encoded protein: CASTTRLGGGYGYTF.

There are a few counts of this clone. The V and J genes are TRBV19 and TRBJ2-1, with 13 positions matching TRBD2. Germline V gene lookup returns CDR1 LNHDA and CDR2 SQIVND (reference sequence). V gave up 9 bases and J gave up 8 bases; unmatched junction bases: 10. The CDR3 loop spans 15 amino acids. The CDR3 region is CASNPLAGGMDEQFF. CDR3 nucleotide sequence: TGTGCCAGCAACCCACTAGCGGGGGGGATGGATGAGCAGTTCTTC.

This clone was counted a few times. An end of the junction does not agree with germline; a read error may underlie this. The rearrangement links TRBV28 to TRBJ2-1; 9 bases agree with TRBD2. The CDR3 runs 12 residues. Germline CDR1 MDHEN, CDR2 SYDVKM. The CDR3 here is CASSLRREGQVF. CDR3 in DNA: TGTGCCAGCAGTTTAAGGCGGGAGGGCCAGGTCTTC.

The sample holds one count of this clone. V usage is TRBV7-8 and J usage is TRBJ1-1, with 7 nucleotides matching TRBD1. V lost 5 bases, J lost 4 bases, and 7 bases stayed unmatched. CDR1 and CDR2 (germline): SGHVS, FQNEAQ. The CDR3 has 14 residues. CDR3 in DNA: TGTGCCAGCAGCCCCCCGAGGACAGGCACTGAAGCTTTCTTT. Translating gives CASSPPRTGTEAFF.

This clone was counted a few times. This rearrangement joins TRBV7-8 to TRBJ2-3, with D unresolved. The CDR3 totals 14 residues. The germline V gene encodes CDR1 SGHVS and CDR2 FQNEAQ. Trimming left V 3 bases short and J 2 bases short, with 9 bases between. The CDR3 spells CASSFTEVTDTQYF. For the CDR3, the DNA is TGTGCCAGCAGCTTTACTGAGGTCACAGATACGCAGTATTTT.

CDR3 region: CASSLGGRAETQYF. CDR3 nucleotides: TGTGCCAGCAGCTTAGGGGGCAGGGCGGAGACCCAGTACTTC. The chain uses TRBV7-8 and TRBJ2-5, with a tentative D call TRBD1 (5 bases). CDR1 SGHVS and CDR2 FQNEAQ come from the germline V gene. Trimming took 1 base from V and 5 from J, leaving 11 bases between them. The CDR3 covers 14 residues.

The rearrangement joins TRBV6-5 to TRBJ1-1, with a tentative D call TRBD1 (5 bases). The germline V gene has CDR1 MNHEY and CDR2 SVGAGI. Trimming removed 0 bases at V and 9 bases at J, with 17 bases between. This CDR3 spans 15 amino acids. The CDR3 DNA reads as TGTGCCAGCAGTTACTCCGCTGGGGCCCAGGGAAAAGCTTTCTTT. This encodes CASSYSAGAQGKAFF.

CDR3 amino acids: CASSPSAGVEQYF. The CDR3 coding sequence is TGTGCCAGCTCACCCTCGGCAGGGGTCGAGCAGTACTTC. This chain uses TRBV18 with TRBJ2-7, with D possibly TRBD1 on 6 matching bases. Germline CDR1 KGHSH, CDR2 LQKENI. This CDR3 is 13 amino acids long. The V gene lost 3 bases and the J gene lost 6 bases, with 12 bases spanning the gap. Full variable domain (remainder filled in from reference TRBV18 and TRBJ2-7): NAGVMQNPRHLVRRRGQEARLRCSPMKGHSHVYWYRQLPEEGLKFMVYLQKENIIDESGMPKERFSAEFPKEGPSILRIQQVVRGDSAAYFCASSPSAGVEQYFGPGTRLTVT.

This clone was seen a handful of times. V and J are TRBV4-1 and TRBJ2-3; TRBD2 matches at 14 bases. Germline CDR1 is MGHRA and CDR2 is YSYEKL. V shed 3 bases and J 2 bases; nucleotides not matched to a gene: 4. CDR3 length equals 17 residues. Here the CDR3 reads CASSQTSGGASTDTQYF. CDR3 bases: TGCGCCAGCAGCCAGACTAGCGGGGGGGCCTCCACAGATACGCAGTATTTT.